The rows below give T cell receptor beta chains drawn from one sample of a study of metastatic and nonmetastatic thyroid tumors. TCRdb re-called clones from the PCR reads using MiXCR. The sample consists of some 28,000 clones, roughly 15% of them appearing once. The sequenced sample was blood. The source is a female donor with papillary thyroid cancer or a benign thyroid nodule (not recorded which). Some clones in this sample may be carry-over from other donors' samples. Both conserved end residues are part of each CDR3. The D gene is left open where the match is weak. Part of the rows lack a size; the others show once, few, many or a class for expanded clones.

J gene,clone size,D gene,V gene,CDR3 DNA,CDR3 protein
TRBJ1-2,few,NA,TRBV27,TGTGCCAGCAGTTCCCCCCAAGAGACGAGTTTTGGCTACACCTTC,CASSSPQETSFGYTF
TRBJ1-1,medium-sized,NA,TRBV24-1,TGTGCCACCAGTGATTCTCGGGGGACGTACACTGAAGCTTTCTTT,CATSDSRGTYTEAFF
TRBJ2-7,NA,NA,TRBV10-3,TGTGCCATCACACAAGACAGCCTATCCTACGAGCAGTACTTC,CAITQDSLSYEQYF
TRBJ1-3,many,NA,TRBV28,TGTGCCACCGAACGGGACTACGGAAACACCATATATTTT,CATERDYGNTIYF
TRBJ2-7,many,NA,TRBV7-2,TGTGCCAGCAGCTTAGATGATATAGCCTACGAGCAGTACTTC,CASSLDDIAYEQYF
TRBJ2-7,NA,NA,TRBV2,TGTGCCAGCAGTGTTGGATTTGGCGAGCAGTACTTC,CASSVGFGEQYF
TRBJ1-3,many,NA,TRBV28,TGTGCCAGCAGTTTCGGCCTTGGTGGAAACACCATATATTTT,CASSFGLGGNTIYF
TRBJ2-3,many,TRBD2,TRBV3-1,TGTGCCAGCAGCCCGCGGGGGTTTAGCACAGATACGCAGTATTTT,CASSPRGFSTDTQYF
TRBJ2-7,NA,TRBD2,TRBV19,TGTGCCAGTAGCGGACTAGCGGCAACCTACGAGCAGTACTTC,CASSGLAATYEQYF
TRBJ2-1,many,TRBD1,TRBV9,TGTGCCAGCAGCGAGGGACAGGGACGTCGGGTTGAGCAGTTCTTC,CASSEGQGRRVEQFF
TRBJ1-2,many,NA,TRBV5-4,TGTGCCAGCAGTGACCCCCCTTTAGGGAGTACCGGCTACACCTTC,CASSDPPLGSTGYTF
TRBJ2-7,NA,NA,TRBV12-3/TRBV12-4,TGTGCCAGAAGTCGAGGAGGGTCTAGCTCCTACGAGCAGTACTTC,CARSRGGSSSYEQYF
TRBJ2-6,many,TRBD2,TRBV4-1,TGCGCCAGCAGCCAAGATCGGGGGGCTGGGGCCAACGTCCTGACTTTC,CASSQDRGAGANVLTF
TRBJ1-5,few,NA,TRBV6-1,TGTGCCAGCAGTGGAGGGAAAAGGTACAATCAGCCCCAGCATTTT,CASSGGKRYNQPQHF